This T cell receptor beta chain is from a study of blood T cell repertoires in COVID-19. In the study overall: Samples of COVID-19 (acute and convalescent) were obtained from the United States, Italy and Spain. The analysed material was cDNA or gDNA that came from T cells, B-cell-depleted T cells, or PBMCs.

The germline gives CDR1 LGHNA, CDR2 YSLEER. The trim removed 3 bases at V and 7 bases at J, leaving 12 bases unmatched. The CDR3 sequence is 17 residues long. Original processing methods: Reference gene primer amplification gave estimated nucleated cell counts. The method was immunoSEQ multiplex PCR; TCRdb's version includes in-frame clones alone and lacks a portion of them. That table supplies the V and J calls and clone size; D and trimming were determined from the DNA. The sample shows approximately 340,000 clones, more than 70% of them seen only once. This rearrangement joins TRBV4-3 to TRBJ2-3; 11 nucleotides align to TRBD2. The sequenced material came from peripheral blood. The receptor's source is a man younger than 45 with active or convalescent COVID-19. The CDR3 bases are TGCGCCAGCAGCCACGATCGGCTAGCGGGGGGCTGGAATACGCAGTATTTT. It is translated as CASSHDRLAGGWNTQYF.